This TCR beta chain stems from a study of PD-1 blockade in classical Hodgkin lymphoma. About the study: The study gave patients nivolumab 3 mg/kg intravenously every 2 weeks. Study-wide results and limits: Relapsed/refractory patients reportedly had the lowest baseline TCR diversity, below newly diagnosed patients, who were below healthy donors. The origin of the repertoire differences remains undefined, with disease activity or prior therapy as possible causes.

Worth noting for this clone: Its antigen remains unidentified.

Germline CDR1 ENHRY, CDR2 SYGVKD. The CDR3 runs to 15 residues. After removal of 6 bases from V and 0 bases from J, the junction contained 3 bases not matched to a gene. Exposure to brentuximab vedotin varied, and each patient had relapsed following autologous stem cell transplantation. TCRdb keeps only in-frame clones here, not all; method: immunoSEQ multiplex PCR. Of 15,000 to 20,000 clones listed, 75% to 85% are singletons. Sequencing was performed on peripheral blood mononuclear cells (PBMCs), taken at baseline. V usage is TRBV10-3 and J usage is TRBJ2-1; 9 bases map to TRBD2. The sequence was collected from a human donor with classical Hodgkin lymphoma. The CDR3 loop is CAIRQAGGSYNEQFF. CDR3 bases: TGTGCCATCAGGCAAGCGGGGGGCTCCTACAATGAGCAGTTCTTC.